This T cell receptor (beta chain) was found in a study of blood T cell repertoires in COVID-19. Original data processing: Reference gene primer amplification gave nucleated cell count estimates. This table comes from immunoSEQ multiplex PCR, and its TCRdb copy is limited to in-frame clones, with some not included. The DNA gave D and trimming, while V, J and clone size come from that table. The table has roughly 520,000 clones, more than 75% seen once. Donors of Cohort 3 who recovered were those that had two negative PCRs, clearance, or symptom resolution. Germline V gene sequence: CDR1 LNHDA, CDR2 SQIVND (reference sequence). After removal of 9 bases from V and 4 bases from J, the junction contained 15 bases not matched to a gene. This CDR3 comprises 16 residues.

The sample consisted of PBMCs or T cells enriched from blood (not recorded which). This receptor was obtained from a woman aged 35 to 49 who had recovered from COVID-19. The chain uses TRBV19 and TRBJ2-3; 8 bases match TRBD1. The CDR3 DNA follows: TGTGCCAGCCGTTCACCAGGGGGCCTCGAGGCAGATACGCAGTATTTT. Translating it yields CASRSPGGLEADTQYF.